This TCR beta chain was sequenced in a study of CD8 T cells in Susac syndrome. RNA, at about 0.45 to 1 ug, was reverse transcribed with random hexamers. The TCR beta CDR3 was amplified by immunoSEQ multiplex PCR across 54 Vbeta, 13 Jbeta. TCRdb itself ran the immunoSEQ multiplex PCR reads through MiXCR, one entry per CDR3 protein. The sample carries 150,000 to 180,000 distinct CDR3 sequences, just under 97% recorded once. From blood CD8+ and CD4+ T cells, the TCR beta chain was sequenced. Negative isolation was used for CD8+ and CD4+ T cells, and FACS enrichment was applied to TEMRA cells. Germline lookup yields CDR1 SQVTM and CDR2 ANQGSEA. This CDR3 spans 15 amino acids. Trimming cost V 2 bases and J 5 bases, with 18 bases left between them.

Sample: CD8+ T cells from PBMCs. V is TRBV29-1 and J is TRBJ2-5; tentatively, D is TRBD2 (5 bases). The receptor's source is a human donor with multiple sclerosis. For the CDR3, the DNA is TGCAGCGTTGAATGGAGGTTTGGGCTGCGGGAGACCCAGTACTTC. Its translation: CSVEWRFGLRETQYF.